These 7 T cell receptor beta chains originate from one sample sequenced in a study of CD8+ T cells in alopecia areata. Sequencing templates came from extracted RNA that was reverse transcribed into cDNA. The method was immunoSEQ multiplex PCR; TCRdb's version includes in-frame clones alone and lacks a portion of them. The sample shows 120,000 to 150,000 clones, over 70% of them seen only once. Specimen: CD8+ T cells sorted from blood, collected at week 0. These receptors all stem from a human donor with alopecia areata.

The chain couples TRBV6-6 to TRBJ1-5, with D perhaps TRBD1 (5 bases). Germline V gene sequence: CDR1 MNHNY, CDR2 SVGAGI (reference sequence). This CDR3 is built from 16 residues. V lost 0 bases, J lost 0 bases, and 9 bases lay in between. The CDR3 nucleotides read TGTGCCAGCAGTTACTCGGGGCAGGGTAGCAATCAGCCCCAGCATTTT. Protein: CASSYSGQGSNQPQHF.

The gene calls are TRBV29-1 and TRBJ1-1, with a weak D call TRBD1 (6 bases). This CDR3 region has 14 residues. From germline, CDR1 is SQVTM and CDR2 ANQGSEA. Trimming took 3 bases from V and 0 from J, leaving 11 bases between them. The DNA of the CDR3 is TGCAGCGTTGAGGGGGGCGGCATGAACACTGAAGCTTTCTTT. Its protein is CSVEGGGMNTEAFF. The full variable domain, completed using reference TRBV29-1 and TRBJ1-1, is SAVISQKPSRDICQRGTSLTIQCQVDSQVTMMFWYRQQPGQSLTLIATANQGSEATYESGFVIDKFPISRPNLTFSTLTVSNMSPEDSSIYLCSVEGGGMNTEAFFGQGTRLTVV.

The gene calls are TRBV5-6 and TRBJ2-7; 10 nucleotides agree with TRBD2. Germline CDR1 reads SGHDT; CDR2 reads YYEEEE. This CDR3 region has 15 residues. The V and J ends lost 3 bases and 1 base, in that order; junction bases with no gene match: 4. For the CDR3, the DNA is TGTGCCAGCAGCTATCTAGCGGGGGAGTCCTACGAGCAGTACTTC. It codes for CASSYLAGESYEQYF.

The J gene is TRBJ1-5, the V gene TRBV29-1, with D uncertain. Per the germline V gene, CDR1 is SQVTM and CDR2 is ANQGSEA. The CDR3 runs to 12 residues. V was shortened by 5 bases and J by 7 bases, with 12 bases between the two germline ends. CDR3 protein: CSVKREGQPQHF. CDR3 in DNA: TGCAGCGTTAAGAGGGAAGGGCAGCCCCAGCATTTT.

The chain is built from TRBV2 and TRBJ1-5, with D uncertain. The germline V gene encodes CDR1 SNHLY and CDR2 FYNNEI. Between the trimmed V and J ends, which lost 1 base and 0 bases, there was a span of 10 bases. This CDR3 has 16 amino acids. Here the CDR3 DNA reads TGTGCCAGCAGTGAAGTAACAGTTTATAGCAATCAGCCCCAGCATTTT. It codes for CASSEVTVYSNQPQHF.

This chain connects TRBV30 to TRBJ2-6; TRBD1 agrees at 8 bases. Germline trimming cut 3 bases from V and 2 bases from J; bases unmatched to any gene: 21. Germline values: CDR1 GTSNPN, CDR2 SVGIG (reference sequence). The length of the CDR3 is 21 residues. This CDR3 is CAWSPSSTATGQVAGANVLTF. CDR3 DNA sequence: TGTGCCTGGAGCCCAAGTTCGACCGCGACGGGACAGGTTGCTGGGGCCAACGTCCTGACTTTC.

This clone occurred a few times. The chain uses TRBV5-6 and TRBJ2-1; TRBD1 or TRBD2 may be the D gene (5 bases each). This CDR3 contains 14 residues. Germline V CDR1 and CDR2: SGHDT, YYEEEE. The V and J ends lost 3 bases and 8 bases respectively, with 15 bases between them. The CDR3 bases are TGTGCCAGCAGCTCCGCTCGGGACGCCCATGAGCAGTTCTTC. Protein: CASSSARDAHEQFF.